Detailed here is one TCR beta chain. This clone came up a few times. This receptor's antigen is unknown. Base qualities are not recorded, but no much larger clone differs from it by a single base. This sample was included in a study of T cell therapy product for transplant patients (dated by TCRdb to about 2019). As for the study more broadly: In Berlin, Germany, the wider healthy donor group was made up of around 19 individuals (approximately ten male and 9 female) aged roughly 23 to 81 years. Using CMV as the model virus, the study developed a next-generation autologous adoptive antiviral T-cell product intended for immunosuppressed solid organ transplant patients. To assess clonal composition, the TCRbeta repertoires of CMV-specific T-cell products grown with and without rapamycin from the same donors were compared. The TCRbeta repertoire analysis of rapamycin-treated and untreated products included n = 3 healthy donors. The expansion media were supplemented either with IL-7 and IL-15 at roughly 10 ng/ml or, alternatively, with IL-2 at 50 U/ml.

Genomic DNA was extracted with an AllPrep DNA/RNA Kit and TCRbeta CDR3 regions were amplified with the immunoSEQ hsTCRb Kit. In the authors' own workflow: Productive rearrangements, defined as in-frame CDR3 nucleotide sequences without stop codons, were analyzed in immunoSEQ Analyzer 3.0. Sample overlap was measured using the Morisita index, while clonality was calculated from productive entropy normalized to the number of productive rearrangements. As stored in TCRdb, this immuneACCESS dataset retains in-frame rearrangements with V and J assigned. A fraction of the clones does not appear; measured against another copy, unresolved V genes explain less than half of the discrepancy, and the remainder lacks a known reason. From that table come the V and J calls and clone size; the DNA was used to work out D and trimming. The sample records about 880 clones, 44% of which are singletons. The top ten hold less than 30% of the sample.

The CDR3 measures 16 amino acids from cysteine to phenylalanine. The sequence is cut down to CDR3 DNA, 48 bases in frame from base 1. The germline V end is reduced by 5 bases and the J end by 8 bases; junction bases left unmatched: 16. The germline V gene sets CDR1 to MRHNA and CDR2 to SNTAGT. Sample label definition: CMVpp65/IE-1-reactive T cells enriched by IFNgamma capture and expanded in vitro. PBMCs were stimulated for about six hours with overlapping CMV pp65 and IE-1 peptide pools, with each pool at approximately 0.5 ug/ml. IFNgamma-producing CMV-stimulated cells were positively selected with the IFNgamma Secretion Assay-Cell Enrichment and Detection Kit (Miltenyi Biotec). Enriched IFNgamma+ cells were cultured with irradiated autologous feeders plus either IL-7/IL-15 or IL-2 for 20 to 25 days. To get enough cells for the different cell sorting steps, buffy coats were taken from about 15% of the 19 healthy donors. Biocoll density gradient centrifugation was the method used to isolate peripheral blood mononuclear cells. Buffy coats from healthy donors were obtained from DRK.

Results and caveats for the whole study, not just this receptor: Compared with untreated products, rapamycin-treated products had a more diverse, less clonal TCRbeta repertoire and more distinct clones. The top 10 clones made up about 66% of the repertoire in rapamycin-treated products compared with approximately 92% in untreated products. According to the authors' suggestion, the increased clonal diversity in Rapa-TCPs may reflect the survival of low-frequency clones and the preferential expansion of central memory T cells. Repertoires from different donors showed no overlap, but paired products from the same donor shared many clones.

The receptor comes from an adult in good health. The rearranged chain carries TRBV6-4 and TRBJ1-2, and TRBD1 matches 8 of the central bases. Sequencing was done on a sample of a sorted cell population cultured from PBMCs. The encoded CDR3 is CASSYVTGTGTYGYTF. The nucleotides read TGTGCCAGCAGTTACGTAACCGGGACAGGAACCTACGGCTACACCTTC.